This T cell receptor (beta chain) stems from a study of identical twins. Findings and limits, study-wide: Fewer insertions marked abundant cord blood beta clonotypes; young adult naive trended weakly, memory not at all. Weaker excess twin sharing was observed in beta out-of-frame sequences.

It was template switching that added a universal primer site, and there were unique molecular identifiers on the cDNA. TCRdb redid the calling of the 5' RACE reads with MiXCR, one entry per CDR3 protein. The data contain around 960,000 distinct CDR3 sequences, 10% to 15% of them singletons. The sample holds many counts of this clonotype. Antigen specificity is unknown. The CDR3 extends over 14 amino acids. In germline, CDR1 is SGHAT, CDR2 FQNNGV. V dropped 0 bases and J dropped 13 bases, with 18 bases sitting between them. These data were also filed under a second study, of yellow fever vaccine responses in identical twins. Per that study: Reports say the vaccine T cell response in twins looked partly convergent and partly personalized.

The chain uses TRBV11-2 and TRBJ2-5, with D possibly called TRBD1 or TRBD2 (5 bases each). Sequenced material: PBMCs. The clonotype was recovered from a woman in her late teens or twenties in good health. CDR3 DNA: TGTGCCAGCAGCTTAGATACCTCGGGACGTTCCCGGTACTTC. Translating it yields CASSLDTSGRSRYF.